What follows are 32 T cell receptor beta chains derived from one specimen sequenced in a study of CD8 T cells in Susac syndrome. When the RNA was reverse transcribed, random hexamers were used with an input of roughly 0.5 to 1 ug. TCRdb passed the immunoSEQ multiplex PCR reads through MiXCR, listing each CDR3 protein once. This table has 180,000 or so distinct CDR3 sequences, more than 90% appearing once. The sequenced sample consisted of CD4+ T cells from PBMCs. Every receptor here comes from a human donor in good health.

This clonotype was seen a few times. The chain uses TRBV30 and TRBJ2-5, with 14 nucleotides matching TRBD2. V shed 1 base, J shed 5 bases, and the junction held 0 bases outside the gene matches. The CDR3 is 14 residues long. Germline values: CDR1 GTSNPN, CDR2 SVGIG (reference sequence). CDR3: CAWSGLAGGETQYF. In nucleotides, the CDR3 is TGTGCCTGGAGTGGACTAGCGGGGGGGGAGACCCAGTACTTC.

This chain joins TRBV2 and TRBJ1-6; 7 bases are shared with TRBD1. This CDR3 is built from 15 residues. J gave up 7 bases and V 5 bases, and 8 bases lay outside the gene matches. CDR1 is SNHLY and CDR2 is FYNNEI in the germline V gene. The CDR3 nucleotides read TGTGCCAGCAGTCGCGACAGGGCAGGGAATTCACCCCTCCACTTT. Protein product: CASSRDRAGNSPLHF.

CDR3 in amino acids: CASSLQGDGNSPLHF. The CDR3 DNA reads as TGTGCCAGCAGCCTCCAGGGGGACGGAAATTCACCCCTCCACTTT. J is TRBJ1-6 and V is TRBV7-3; 7 nucleotides line up with TRBD1. The CDR3 consists of 15 residues. V lost 5 bases to trimming and J lost 7 bases; unmatched junction nucleotides: 8. Germline V gene lookup returns CDR1 SGHTA and CDR2 FQGTGA.

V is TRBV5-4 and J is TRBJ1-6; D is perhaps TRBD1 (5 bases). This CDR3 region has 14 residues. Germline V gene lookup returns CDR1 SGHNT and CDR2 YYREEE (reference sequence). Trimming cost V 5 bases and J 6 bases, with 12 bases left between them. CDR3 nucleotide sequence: TGTGCCAGCAGGAGCAGGGAGTTTAATTCACCCCTCCACTTT. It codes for CASRSREFNSPLHF.

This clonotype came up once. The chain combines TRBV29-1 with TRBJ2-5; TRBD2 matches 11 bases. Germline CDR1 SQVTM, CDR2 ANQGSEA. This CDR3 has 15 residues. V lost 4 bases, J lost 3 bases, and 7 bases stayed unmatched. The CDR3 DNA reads TGCAGCGTTGCTGATAGCGGGGGGGCGGAAGAGACCCAGTACTTC. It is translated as CSVADSGGAEETQYF.

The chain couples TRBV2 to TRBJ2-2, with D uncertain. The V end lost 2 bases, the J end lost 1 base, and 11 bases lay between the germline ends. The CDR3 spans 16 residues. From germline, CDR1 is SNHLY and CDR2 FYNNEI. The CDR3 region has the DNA TGTGCCAGCAGTGAACGGCGGCTCCAGAACACCGGGGAGCTGTTTTTT. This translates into CASSERRLQNTGELFF.

The DNA for the CDR3 is TGTGCCAGCAGCTTATCGCGTCGAGGCTACACCTTC. Its protein product is CASSLSRRGYTF. This sequence joins TRBV11-2 and TRBJ1-2; unclear D gene. V was cut by 2 bases and J by 8 bases, with 9 bases left in between. Looked up from germline, CDR1 is SGHAT and CDR2 is FQNNGV. CDR3 size: 12 residues.

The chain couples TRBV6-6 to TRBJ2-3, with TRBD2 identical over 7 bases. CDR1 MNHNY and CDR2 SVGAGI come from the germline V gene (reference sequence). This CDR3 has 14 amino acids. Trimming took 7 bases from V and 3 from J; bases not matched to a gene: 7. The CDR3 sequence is CASKAGRETDTQYF. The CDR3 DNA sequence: TGTGCCAGCAAGGCAGGGAGGGAGACAGATACGCAGTATTTT.

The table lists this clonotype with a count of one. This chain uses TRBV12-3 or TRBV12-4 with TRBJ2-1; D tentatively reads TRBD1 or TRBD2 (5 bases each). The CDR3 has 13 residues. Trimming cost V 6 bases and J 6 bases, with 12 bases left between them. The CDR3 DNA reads TGTGCCAGCAGCCTGGTGGGGACCAATGAGCAGTTCTTC. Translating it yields CASSLVGTNEQFF.

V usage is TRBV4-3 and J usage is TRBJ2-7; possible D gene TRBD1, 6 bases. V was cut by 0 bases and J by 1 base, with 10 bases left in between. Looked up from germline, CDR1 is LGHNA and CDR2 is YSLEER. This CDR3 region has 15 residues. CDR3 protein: CASSQERQASYEQYF. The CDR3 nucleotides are TGCGCCAGCAGCCAAGAAAGACAGGCTTCCTACGAGCAGTACTTC.

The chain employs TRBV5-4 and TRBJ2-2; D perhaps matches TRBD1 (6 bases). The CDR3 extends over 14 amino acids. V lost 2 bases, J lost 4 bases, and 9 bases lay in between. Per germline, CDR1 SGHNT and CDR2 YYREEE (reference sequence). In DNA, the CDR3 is TGTGCCAGCAGCTTACAGGGACGCACCGGGGAGCTGTTTTTT. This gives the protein CASSLQGRTGELFF.

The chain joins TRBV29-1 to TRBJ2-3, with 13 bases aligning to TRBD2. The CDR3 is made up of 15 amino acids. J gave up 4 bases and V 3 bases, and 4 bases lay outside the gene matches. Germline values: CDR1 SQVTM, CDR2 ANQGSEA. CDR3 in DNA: TGCAGCGTTGAGGGACTAGCGGGGTTGTCAGATACGCAGTATTTT. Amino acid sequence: CSVEGLAGLSDTQYF.

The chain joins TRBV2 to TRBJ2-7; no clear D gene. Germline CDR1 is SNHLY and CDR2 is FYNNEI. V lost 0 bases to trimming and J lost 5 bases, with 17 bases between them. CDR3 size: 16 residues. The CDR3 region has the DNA TGTGCCAGCAGTGAAGCGTCGGAGATCCCTGACGACGAGCAGTACTTC. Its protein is CASSEASEIPDDEQYF.

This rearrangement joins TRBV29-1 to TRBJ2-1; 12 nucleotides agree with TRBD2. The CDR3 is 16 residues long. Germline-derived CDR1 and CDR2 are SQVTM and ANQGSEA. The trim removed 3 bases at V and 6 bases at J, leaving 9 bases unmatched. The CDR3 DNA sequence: TGCAGCGTTGATCCGTCTAGCGGGGGGGTGATCAATGAGCAGTTCTTC. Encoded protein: CSVDPSSGGVINEQFF.

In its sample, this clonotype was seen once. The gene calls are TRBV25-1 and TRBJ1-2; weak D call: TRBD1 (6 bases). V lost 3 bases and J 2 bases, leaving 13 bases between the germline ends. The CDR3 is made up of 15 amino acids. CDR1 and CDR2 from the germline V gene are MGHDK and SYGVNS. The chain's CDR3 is CASSDYRVGNYGYTF. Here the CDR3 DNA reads TGTGCCAGCAGTGACTACAGGGTAGGGAACTATGGCTACACCTTC.

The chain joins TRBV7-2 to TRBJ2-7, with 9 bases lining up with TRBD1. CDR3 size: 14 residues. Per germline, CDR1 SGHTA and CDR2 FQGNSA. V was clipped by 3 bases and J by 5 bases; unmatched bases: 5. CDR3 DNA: TGTGCCAGCAGCTTCTCGGGACAGGGACACGAGCAGTACTTC. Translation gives CASSFSGQGHEQYF.

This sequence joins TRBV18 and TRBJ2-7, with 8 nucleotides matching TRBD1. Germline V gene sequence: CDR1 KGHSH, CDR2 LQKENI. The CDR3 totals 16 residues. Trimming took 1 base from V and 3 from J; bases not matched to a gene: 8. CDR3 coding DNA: TGTGCCAGCTCACCACTTCGGGACAGGACTTTCTACGAGCAGTACTTC. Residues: CASSPLRDRTFYEQYF.

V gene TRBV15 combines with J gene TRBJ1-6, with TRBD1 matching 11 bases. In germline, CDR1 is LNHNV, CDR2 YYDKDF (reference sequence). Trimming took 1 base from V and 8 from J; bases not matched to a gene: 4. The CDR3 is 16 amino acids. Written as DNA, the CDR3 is TGTGCCACCAGCAGAGTCGGGACAGGGGGATATTCACCCCTCCACTTT. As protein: CATSRVGTGGYSPLHF.

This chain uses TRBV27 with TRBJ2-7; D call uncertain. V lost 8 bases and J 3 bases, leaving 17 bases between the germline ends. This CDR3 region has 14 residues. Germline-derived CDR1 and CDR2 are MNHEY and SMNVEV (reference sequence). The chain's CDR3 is CASRMTTWYYEQYF. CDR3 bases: TGTGCCAGCCGGATGACAACTTGGTACTACGAGCAGTACTTC.

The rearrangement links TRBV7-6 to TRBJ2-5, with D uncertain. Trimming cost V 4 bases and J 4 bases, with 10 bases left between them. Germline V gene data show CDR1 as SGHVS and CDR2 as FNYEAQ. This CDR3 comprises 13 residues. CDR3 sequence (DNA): TGTGCCAGCAGCTACAGTTTAGCAGAGACCCAGTACTTC. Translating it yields CASSYSLAETQYF. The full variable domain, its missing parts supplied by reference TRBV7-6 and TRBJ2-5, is GAGVSQSPRYKVTKRGQDVALRCDPISGHVSLYWYRQALGQGPEFLTYFNYEAQQDKSGLPNDRFSAERPEGSISTLTIQRTEQRDSAMYRCASSYSLAETQYFGPGTRLLVL.

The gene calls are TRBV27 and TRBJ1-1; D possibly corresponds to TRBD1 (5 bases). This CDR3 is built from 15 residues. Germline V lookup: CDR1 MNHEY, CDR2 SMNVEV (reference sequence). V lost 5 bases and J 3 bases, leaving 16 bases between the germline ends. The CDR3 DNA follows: TGTGCCAGCAGTGGGAGGTCAGGGCGAGACACTGAAGCTTTCTTT. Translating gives CASSGRSGRDTEAFF.

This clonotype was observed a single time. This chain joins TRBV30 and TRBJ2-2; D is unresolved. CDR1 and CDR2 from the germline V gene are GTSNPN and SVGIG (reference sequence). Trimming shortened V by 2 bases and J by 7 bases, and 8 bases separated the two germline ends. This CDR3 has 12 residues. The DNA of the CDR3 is TGTGCCTGGAGTTACCGAGGCGGGGAGCTGTTTTTT. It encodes CAWSYRGGELFF.

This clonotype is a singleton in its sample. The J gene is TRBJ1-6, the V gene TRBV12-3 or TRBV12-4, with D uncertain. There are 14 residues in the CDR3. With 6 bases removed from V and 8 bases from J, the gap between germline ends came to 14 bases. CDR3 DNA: TGTGCCAGCAGCCCTGGACGGAGGGATTCACCCCTCCACTTT. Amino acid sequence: CASSPGRRDSPLHF.

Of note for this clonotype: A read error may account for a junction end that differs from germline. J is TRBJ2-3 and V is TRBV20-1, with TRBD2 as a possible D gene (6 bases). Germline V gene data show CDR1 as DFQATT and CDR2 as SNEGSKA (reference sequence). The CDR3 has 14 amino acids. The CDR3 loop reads CSDRTGGNTDTQYF. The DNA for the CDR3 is TGCAGTGATAGAACCGGGGGTAACACAGATACGCAGTATTTT.

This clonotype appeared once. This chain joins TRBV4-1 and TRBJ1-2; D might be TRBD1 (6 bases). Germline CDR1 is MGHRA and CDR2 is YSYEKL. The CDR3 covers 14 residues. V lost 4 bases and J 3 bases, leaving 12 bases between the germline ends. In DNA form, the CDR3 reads TGCGCCAGCAGCCCCTATAGGGGGGACTATGGCTACACCTTC. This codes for CASSPYRGDYGYTF.

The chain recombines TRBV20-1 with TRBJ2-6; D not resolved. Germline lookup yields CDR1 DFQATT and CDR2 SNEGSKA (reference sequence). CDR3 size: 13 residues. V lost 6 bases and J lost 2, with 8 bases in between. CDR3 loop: CSARPPGANVLTF. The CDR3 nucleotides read TGCAGTGCAAGACCCCCTGGGGCCAACGTCCTGACTTTC.

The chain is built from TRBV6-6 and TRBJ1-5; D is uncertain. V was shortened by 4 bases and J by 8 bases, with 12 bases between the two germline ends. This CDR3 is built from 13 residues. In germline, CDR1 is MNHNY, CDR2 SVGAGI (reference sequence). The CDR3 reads CASSSAVSEPQHF. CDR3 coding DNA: TGTGCCAGCAGTTCGGCAGTTAGTGAGCCCCAGCATTTT.

For the CDR3, the DNA is TGCAGTGCATCGAGGACTAGCGGGGGAAACAATGAGCAGTTCTTC. Translated: CSASRTSGGNNEQFF. The chain recombines TRBV20-1 with TRBJ2-1; 13 positions match TRBD2. Germline V gene lookup returns CDR1 DFQATT and CDR2 SNEGSKA (reference sequence). This CDR3 region has 15 residues. The ends lost 6 bases at V and 5 bases at J; junction bases unmatched: 7.

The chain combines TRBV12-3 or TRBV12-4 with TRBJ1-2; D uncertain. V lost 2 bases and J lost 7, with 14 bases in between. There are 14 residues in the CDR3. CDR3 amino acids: CASSLSRDEAGYTF. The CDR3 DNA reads TGTGCCAGCAGTTTATCCAGAGACGAAGCTGGCTACACCTTC.

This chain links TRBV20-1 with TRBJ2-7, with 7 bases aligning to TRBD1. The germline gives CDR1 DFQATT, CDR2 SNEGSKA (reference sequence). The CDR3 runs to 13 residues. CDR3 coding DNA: TGCAGCCCGGGACAGCCCCTTTCCTACGAGCAGTACTTC. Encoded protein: CSPGQPLSYEQYF.

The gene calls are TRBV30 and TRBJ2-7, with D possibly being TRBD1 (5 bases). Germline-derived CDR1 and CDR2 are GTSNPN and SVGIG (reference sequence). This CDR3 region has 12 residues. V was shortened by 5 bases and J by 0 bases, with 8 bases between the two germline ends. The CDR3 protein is CAWSQGSYEQYF. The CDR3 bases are TGTGCCTGGTCCCAGGGCTCCTACGAGCAGTACTTC.

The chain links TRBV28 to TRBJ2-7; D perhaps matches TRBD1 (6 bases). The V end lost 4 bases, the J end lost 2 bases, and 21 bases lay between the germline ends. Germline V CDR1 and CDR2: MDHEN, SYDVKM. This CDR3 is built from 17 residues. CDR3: CASSSPGDNRTPYEQYF. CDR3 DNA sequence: TGTGCCAGCAGTTCCCCCGGGGACAACCGGACCCCCTACGAGCAGTACTTC.